These 22 T cell receptor beta chains came from one sample sequenced in a study of Graves' ophthalmopathy and Graves' hyperthyroidism. Transcripts of RNA were the source for amplifying TCR beta CDR3 regions. The authors performed first-round RT-PCR with HTBI primers and then a second-round multiplex PCR. TCRdb reanalysed the multiplex PCR reads using MiXCR and keeps one entry per CDR3 protein. The sample has around 1.1 million distinct CDR3 sequences, less than 45% seen once. Sequencing was carried out using peripheral blood or thyroid tissue (not recorded which). The receptors originated from an adult man with Graves' hyperthyroidism.

In its sample, this clonotype was seen many times. This chain links TRBV2 with TRBJ2-7; no definite D call. The CDR3 covers 13 residues. V gave up 3 bases and J gave up 2 bases, with 8 bases separating them. Per the germline V gene, CDR1 is SNHLY and CDR2 is FYNNEI. The CDR3 region is CASSDHGPYEQYF. The DNA of the CDR3 is TGTGCCAGCAGTGACCATGGACCCTACGAGCAGTACTTC. The variable domain in full, with the rest retrieved from reference TRBV2 and TRBJ2-7, is EPEVTQTPSHQVTQMGQEVILRCVPISNHLYFYWYRQILGQKVEFLVSFYNNEISEKSEIFDDQFSVERPDGSNFTLKIRSTKLEDSAMYFCASSDHGPYEQYFGPGTRLTVT.

This clonotype was seen many times. The chain has TRBV4-3 and TRBJ1-6; a weak D match, TRBD1 (6 bases). The germline gives CDR1 LGHNA, CDR2 YSLEER. Trimming stripped 4 bases from V and 6 bases from J, with 16 bases between. The CDR3 extends over 16 amino acids. The CDR3 region is CASSRSYRVVNSPLHF. CDR3 DNA: TGCGCCAGCAGCCGAAGCTACAGGGTTGTTAATTCACCCCTCCACTTT.

CDR3 protein: CASSIRPAGEAFF. In DNA, the CDR3 is TGTGCCAGTAGTATCCGTCCGGCGGGAGAAGCTTTCTTT. The chain recombines TRBV19 with TRBJ1-1; D unclear. The CDR3 loop spans 13 amino acids. Germline V gives CDR1 LNHDA, CDR2 SQIVND (reference sequence). Trimming removed 3 bases from V and 8 bases from J, with 13 bases in between.

This clonotype has at least ten counts. The chain combines TRBV2 with TRBJ2-7, with 12 bases that match TRBD2. The CDR3 sequence is 15 residues long. With 4 bases clipped from V and 2 bases from J, the junction kept 3 bases outside the gene matches. The germline V gene has CDR1 SNHLY and CDR2 FYNNEI. CDR3 bases: TGTGCCAGCAGTGCTAGCGGGGGGGAAACCTACGAGCAGTACTTC. Residues: CASSASGGETYEQYF.

The chain employs TRBV7-2 and TRBJ1-4; D ambiguous. V was clipped by 5 bases and J by 6 bases, with 10 bases between them. Germline lookup yields CDR1 SGHTA and CDR2 FQGNSA. This CDR3 is built from 13 residues. The CDR3: CASSERWDEKLFF. The CDR3 DNA reads as TGTGCCAGCAGCGAGCGGTGGGATGAAAAACTGTTTTTT.

As regards this clonotype: A much larger clone sits a single nucleotide away, making a read error possible. The chain employs TRBV12-3 or TRBV12-4 and TRBJ1-2; D gene uncertain. Trimming took off 4 bases at V and 0 bases at J, with 6 bases between the two ends. The CDR3 contains 13 residues. CDR3: CASSYRPNYGYTF. For the CDR3, the DNA is TGTGCCAGCAGTTACAGACCTAACTATGGCTACACCTTC.

In this sample, this clonotype turned up many times. CDR3 protein: CASSPYRGRGYTF. Written as DNA, the CDR3 is TGTGCCAGCAGCCCTTACCGAGGGCGTGGCTACACCTTC. V usage is TRBV7-9 and J usage is TRBJ1-2; D call uncertain. The V gene lost 5 bases and the J gene lost 7 bases, with 14 bases spanning the gap. Germline CDR1 SEHNR, CDR2 FQNEAQ (reference sequence). The CDR3 loop spans 13 amino acids. The full variable domain, completed using reference TRBV7-9 and TRBJ1-2, is DTGVSQNPRHKITKRGQNVTFRCDPISEHNRLYWYRQTLGQGPEFLTYFQNEAQLEKSRLLSDRFSAERPKGSFSTLEIQRTEQGDSAMYLCASSPYRGRGYTFGSGTRLTVV.

In its sample, this clonotype was seen many times. This chain links TRBV4-3 with TRBJ2-6; tentatively, D is TRBD1 (6 bases). Looked up from germline, CDR1 is LGHNA and CDR2 is YSLEER. V dropped 3 bases and J dropped 0 bases, with 15 bases sitting between them. CDR3 length: 18 amino acids. This CDR3 is CASSQGGTGISGANVLTF. CDR3 DNA sequence: TGCGCCAGCAGCCAGGGCGGCACAGGGATCTCTGGGGCCAACGTCCTGACTTTC.

A note on this clonotype: Germline is not matched at one junction end, which may reflect a read error. For the CDR3, the DNA is TGTGCCAGCAGTCTACAAGTACAAGAGACCCAGTACTTC. Its protein product is CASSLQVQETQYF. This sequence joins TRBV5-1 and TRBJ2-5; the D is unclear. The V gene's germline CDR1 is SGHRS and CDR2 YFSETQ. This CDR3 spans 13 amino acids.

The chain combines TRBV7-8 with TRBJ1-2; 7 bases are shared with TRBD1. The CDR3 sequence is 17 residues long. V dropped 2 bases and J dropped 10; count of bases not matched to a gene: 19. Germline V gene data show CDR1 as SGHVS and CDR2 as FQNEAQ. The DNA for the CDR3 is TGTGCCAGCAGCTTAAAACAGGGGAGCATGAACACGGCGATCTACACCTTC. Protein sequence: CASSLKQGSMNTAIYTF.

This clonotype was seen at least ten times. The chain combines TRBV20-1 with TRBJ1-5; D perhaps matches TRBD1 (5 bases). The CDR3 is 13 amino acids. From germline, CDR1 is DFQATT and CDR2 SNEGSKA (reference sequence). The ends were cut back, 6 bases at V and 0 bases at J, with 9 bases in the middle. CDR3 region: CSARDFSNQPQHF. In DNA, the CDR3 is TGCAGTGCCCGGGACTTTAGCAATCAGCCCCAGCATTTT.

This clonotype was recorded a few times. The chain links TRBV12-3 or TRBV12-4 to TRBJ2-7; tentatively, D is TRBD1 (6 bases). The CDR3 is 13 residues long. V dropped 8 bases and J dropped 3 bases, with 14 bases sitting between them. The CDR3 loop is CASVEQGSYEQYF. In nucleotides, the CDR3 is TGTGCCAGCGTTGAGCAGGGGAGCTACGAGCAGTACTTC.

This chain connects TRBV28 to TRBJ2-7; TRBD2 matches at 7 bases. After removal of 6 bases from V and 0 bases from J, the junction contained 8 bases not matched to a gene. Germline V gene sequence: CDR1 MDHEN, CDR2 SYDVKM. The CDR3 extends over 15 amino acids. CDR3 sequence: CASSQSGVSSYEQYF. CDR3 nucleotide sequence: TGTGCCAGCAGCCAAAGCGGGGTTAGCTCCTACGAGCAGTACTTC.

This clonotype was found many times. V and J are TRBV20-1 and TRBJ1-6; D possibly corresponds to TRBD1 (6 bases). V shed 6 bases and J shed 5 bases, with 11 bases lying between them. The CDR3 sequence is 13 residues long. The germline V gene encodes CDR1 DFQATT and CDR2 SNEGSKA (reference sequence). The DNA for the CDR3 is TGCAGTGCCAGGGGACGGAATAATTCACCCCTCCACTTT. Residues: CSARGRNNSPLHF.

This chain links TRBV20-1 with TRBJ1-5; D perhaps matches TRBD1 (6 bases). The CDR3 totals 14 residues. V shed 7 bases and J shed 5 bases, with 18 bases lying between them. The germline gives CDR1 DFQATT, CDR2 SNEGSKA (reference sequence). CDR3 coding DNA: TGCAGTGGCAGCCCCGGACAGAGATATCAGCCCCAGCATTTT. Its translation: CSGSPGQRYQPQHF.

There are many counts of this clonotype. The chain joins TRBV7-6 to TRBJ2-7; 9 bases match TRBD1. Germline lookup yields CDR1 SGHVS and CDR2 FNYEAQ. The V gene end was trimmed by 5 bases and the J gene end by 5 bases; junction bases not matched to a gene: 7. This CDR3 is 14 amino acids long. CDR3 in amino acids: CASSKTGGGDEQYF. As DNA, the CDR3 is TGTGCCAGCAGCAAAACAGGGGGCGGCGACGAGCAGTACTTC.

This clonotype was recorded a few times. J is TRBJ2-5 and V is TRBV5-4; D possibly corresponds to TRBD1 (5 bases). Germline V CDR1 and CDR2: SGHNT, YYREEE (reference sequence). This CDR3 region has 14 residues. Deletions cut 4 bases from V and 4 bases from J, with 14 bases between. The CDR3 loop reads CASSAALGVETQYF. CDR3 nucleotides: TGTGCCAGCAGCGCGGCCCTAGGGGTAGAGACCCAGTACTTC.

This clonotype was recorded a few times. This chain joins TRBV5-1 and TRBJ2-2; D possibly corresponds to TRBD1 (6 bases). From germline, CDR1 is SGHRS and CDR2 YFSETQ. The CDR3 sequence is 12 residues long. Trimming took 7 bases from V and 4 from J, leaving 8 bases between them. CDR3 protein: CASQGPTGELFF. In DNA, the CDR3 is TGCGCCAGCCAGGGGCCCACCGGGGAGCTGTTTTTT.

This clonotype came up once. The V gene is TRBV10-3, the J gene TRBJ1-5; TRBD1 matches 7 bases. Germline V gene lookup returns CDR1 ENHRY and CDR2 SYGVKD. This CDR3 spans 14 amino acids. V dropped 3 bases and J dropped 11; count of bases not matched to a gene: 10. The CDR3 is CAISDDREIETQHF. CDR3 sequence (DNA): TGTGCCATCAGTGACGACAGGGAAATAGAGACCCAGCATTTT.

The chain recombines TRBV5-1 with TRBJ1-2, with a weak D call TRBD1 (5 bases). Germline CDR1 SGHRS, CDR2 YFSETQ. Deletions cut 0 bases from V and 9 bases from J, with 12 bases between. This CDR3 is 13 amino acids long. CDR3 DNA sequence: TGCGCCAGCAGCTTGGTAGCAGGGAACAGCTACACCTTC. Amino acid sequence: CASSLVAGNSYTF.

This clonotype has more than one count but fewer than ten. The chain links TRBV6-5 to TRBJ1-4; D gene unclear. This CDR3 comprises 15 residues. CDR1 and CDR2 from the germline V gene are MNHEY and SVGAGI. V was shortened by 5 bases and J by 6 bases, with 16 bases between the two germline ends. CDR3 sequence: CASSESTAGDEKLFF. Here the CDR3 DNA reads TGTGCCAGCAGTGAATCGACGGCCGGTGATGAAAAACTGTTTTTT.

The chain recombines TRBV2 with TRBJ1-1; D is undetermined. The length of the CDR3 is 12 residues. The ends were cut back, 8 bases at V and 1 base at J, with 8 bases in the middle. Germline V lookup: CDR1 SNHLY, CDR2 FYNNEI. The CDR3: CASYLKNTEAFF. CDR3 nucleotide sequence: TGTGCCAGCTACCTGAAGAACACTGAAGCTTTCTTT.